Shown below are 5 T cell receptor beta chains from a single sample sequenced in a study of shared clonotypes between healthy human individuals. Using immunoSEQ multiplex PCR, the repertoire was profiled, and TCRdb retains in-frame clones only, with some absent. The sample includes approximately 2.4 million clones, approximately 96% of them seen just once. The sequenced material came from naive CD4+ T cells sorted from blood. Subset reported: CD45RA+ positively selected. The receptors stem from a man younger than 30 in good health.

The rearrangement uses TRBV4-1 and TRBJ2-3; D is possibly TRBD2 (5 bases). Germline lookup yields CDR1 MGHRA and CDR2 YSYEKL. Trimming pared 0 bases from V and 4 bases from J, leaving 8 bases between. This CDR3 spans 14 amino acids. The CDR3 reads CASSQDPGADTQYF. For the CDR3, the DNA is TGCGCCAGCAGCCAAGACCCCGGGGCAGATACGCAGTATTTT.

This chain uses TRBV5-4 with TRBJ2-3; 10 nucleotides line up with TRBD2. The CDR3 totals 16 residues. The J segment lost 0 bases and the V segment lost 3 bases, leaving 4 bases of the junction unmatched. The germline gives CDR1 SGHNT, CDR2 YYREEE (reference sequence). The CDR3 bases are TGTGCCAGCAGCTCCAGAGCGGGGGGGAGCACAGATACGCAGTATTTT. This encodes CASSSRAGGSTDTQYF.

The V and J genes are TRBV30 and TRBJ1-1; D gene unclear. V was shortened by 5 bases and J by 1 base, with 11 bases between the two germline ends. From germline, CDR1 is GTSNPN and CDR2 SVGIG (reference sequence). This CDR3 has 13 amino acids. CDR3 sequence (DNA): TGTGCCTGGGCAAGAAACCAGAACACTGAAGCTTTCTTT. It yields the protein CAWARNQNTEAFF.

As for this clone: This CDR3 is also generated by other DNA sequences in the sample. The rearrangement joins TRBV9 to TRBJ2-7, with 12 bases lining up with TRBD2. Germline assignment: CDR1 SGDLS and CDR2 YYNGEE. The CDR3 covers 15 residues. V lost 2 bases and J lost 3; bases outside the gene matches: 3. The CDR3 DNA is TGTGCCAGCAGCGTGACTAGCGGGGGAATCTACGAGCAGTACTTC. This translates into CASSVTSGGIYEQYF.

The rearrangement uses TRBV5-1 and TRBJ2-1; the D gene is possibly TRBD1 (6 bases). CDR3 length: 14 residues. Trimming pared 1 base from V and 6 bases from J, leaving 11 bases between. Germline V gene lookup returns CDR1 SGHRS and CDR2 YFSETQ. The DNA of the CDR3 is TGCGCCAGCAGCTTGACAGGGTTGCCCAATGAGCAGTTCTTC. The encoded protein is CASSLTGLPNEQFF.